The table lists the clone carrying this T cell receptor (beta chain) with a few counts. Its antigen is unknown. Over a period of roughly 6 days at 37 degrees C, the mixed lymphocyte reaction cells were cocultured. TCRdb's table, derived via immunoSEQ multiplex PCR, lists solely in-frame clones and lacks some. The table has 13,000 to 15,000 clones, over 40% seen once. These data are taken from a study of siplizumab effects on memory and regulatory T cells. Study-level results: Naive T cells looked more diverse than memory cells, and they looked like major contributors to the alloresponse. A significant reduction in alloreactive sequences traceable to unstimulated CD4+ memory cells was produced by siplizumab.

The TCR sequence derives from a human donor in good health; the cells came from an allogeneic mixed lymphocyte reaction. Some clones in this sample may be carry-over from other donors' samples. Sequenced input: CFSE-low (dividing) CD4+ T cells sorted from an allogeneic mixed lymphocyte reaction.

CDR3 protein: CASLGGAKNIQYF. CDR3 DNA sequence: TGTGCCAGCTTAGGGGGAGCCAAAAACATTCAGTACTTC. V is TRBV2 and J is TRBJ2-4; a weak D match, TRBD1 (6 bases). The CDR3 extends over 13 amino acids. Germline loops: CDR1 SNHLY, CDR2 FYNNEI. Between the trimmed V and J ends, which lost 8 bases and 0 bases, there was a span of 8 bases.